This T cell receptor beta chain was sequenced in a study of shared clonotypes between healthy human individuals (dated by TCRdb to the early 2020s). Regarding the complete study: A few men and a couple of women, aged 18 to 49 years, made up the cohort. For each donor, CD4 naive and CD4 memory were each run on three plates, CD8 naive on two plates, and CD8 memory on one plate. Blood TCR repertoires of several healthy adults were deeply sequenced to estimate repertoire size and the extent of clonotype sharing between individuals. Different laboratories and diverse techniques were used to prepare libraries and sequence TCR repertoires, to increase sequencing depth and limit assay-specific biases. Between about 0.8 and 9.5 billion PBMCs per donor were obtained by leukapheresis. Broad study findings and their caveats: Only blood was sampled, and tissue TCR repertoires likely differ from those in blood. Naive subsets generally had larger estimated clonotype richness than memory subsets did. Sharing across several donors was observed for around 5% of naive CD4, less than 4% of naive CD8, 2.3% of memory CD4, and around 0.4% of memory CD8 clonotypes. Compared with non-shared clonotypes, clonotypes shared by all four sorted-subset donors had higher generation probabilities. Rarefaction of sorted-subset datasets indicated incomplete sequencing despite the large sequencing depth. Based on pairwise subsampling, the degree of clonotype sharing among donors was expected to be affected by sequencing depth. Because the study included a small number of donors, the genetic and exposure-history diversity represented was limited.

From the cysteine through the phenylalanine, the CDR3 covers 15 amino acids. The DNA shown is the 45-base CDR3, in frame from base 1. CDR1 LNHNV and CDR2 YYDKDF are derived from the germline V gene (reference sequence). Germline trimming: 1 base from V, 7 bases from J; junction bases outside gene matches: 7. The donors were healthy, HIV-negative adults who had no recently reported acute infections or vaccinations. Every donor was a Caucasian adult living in Nashville, Tennessee, USA. CD4+ T cells were enriched through magnetic negative selection, after which naive cells were positively selected on CD45RA and the remaining negative fraction served as the memory subset. After blood collection by leukapheresis, PBMCs were isolated using Ficoll-Histopaque density gradient centrifugation and then cryopreserved in the vapor phase of liquid nitrogen. Purity and quantity of every magnetically sorted T cell population were checked by analytical flow cytometry. Each sorted fraction had its genomic DNA isolated and then quantified by UV absorbance on a Nanodrop 2000c.

Of note for this clone: Its antigen target is currently unknown. Per-base qualities were not stored, and no clone one base away is much larger.

Using the deep immunoSEQ assay, multiplex PCR amplified TCR CDR3 regions from genomic DNA. Extracted genomic DNA from each cell subset was distributed evenly across all wells of several immunoSEQ 96-well plates, and each plate was treated as a replicate. Each replicate PCR for sorted subsets received roughly 0.2 ug genomic DNA, equal to tens of thousands of T cell genomes. The purified libraries were quantified using a Qubit 3.0 fluorometer, sized with a Bioanalyzer 2100, and then quantified again using the KAPA Library Quantification kit. Every immunoSEQ 96-well plate was sequenced on a dedicated single-read 150-cycle Illumina NextSeq 550 flow cell. Turning to the authors' computational methods: Because the immunoSEQ output included only junctional sequences and no quality scores, the filtering could not be the same as the filtering used for full-length reads. To assign V/J genes and CDR3, sequences were annotated against IMGT germline references using PyIR, a Python wrapper for IgBLAST v1.9. Reads were removed for weak V/J assignments (E-value above 1e-6), missing CDR3, stop codons, out-of-frame junctions, or ambiguous translated residues. V3J clonotypes were defined as sequences sharing an identical inferred V gene, J gene, and CDR3 amino acid sequence. Percentage overlap between repertoires was calculated by dividing the number of shared unique clonotypes by the size of the smaller repertoire. RTK rarefaction, the Chao1 estimator, and Recon v2.1 estimates of unobserved clonotypes were used to assess repertoire richness. For all TCRbeta clonotypes obtained by the gDNA method from a handful of donors, generation probabilities were computed with OLGA. This is the immuneACCESS table as TCRdb keeps it, with only in-frame sequences that have V and J called. A part of the clones is gone; compared with another copy, unresolved V genes explain less than half, and the rest is unexplained. The V and J calls and clone size are taken from that table; D and trimming were inferred from the DNA. In this sample the table shows more than 900,000 clones, more than 75% of which occur a single time. Clones ranked in the top ten supply under 0.8% of the sample.

Sequencing used memory CD4+ T cells from PBMCs. In light of the paper, this sample's cell subset or site label describes: CD45RA-negative fraction. The chain employs TRBV15 and TRBJ2-1; TRBD1 aligns with 7 central bases. The receptor was derived from a man younger than 35 in good health. Some clones in this sample may be carry-over from other donors' samples. In nucleotide form, the sequence is TGTGCCACCAGCAGAGTGACAGGGCAAGGGAATGAGCAGTTCTTC. It specifies CATSRVTGQGNEQFF.